The 15 T cell receptor beta chains listed next were all sequenced from one sample in a study of blood T cell repertoires in COVID-19. Profiled with immunoSEQ multiplex PCR; TCRdb holds only in-frame clones, not every one. The repertoire has about 280,000 clones, roughly 87% of them found once; the top ten carry 13%. Sequencing input: peripheral blood. Source of these receptors: a human donor in a cohort sampled during active COVID-19.

The V gene is TRBV11-2, the J gene TRBJ1-4, with 7 positions matching TRBD1. CDR1 is SGHAT, CDR2 FQNNGV, per germline. Trimming at V came to 3 bases and at J to 13 bases, leaving 8 bases not matched to a gene. The CDR3 has 13 amino acids. The CDR3 sequence: CASSLGQPVRLFF. The CDR3 bases are TGTGCCAGCAGCTTGGGACAGCCCGTGAGACTGTTTTTT.

V gene TRBV4-1 combines with J gene TRBJ2-7; 11 bases match TRBD1. Germline V gene data show CDR1 as MGHRA and CDR2 as YSYEKL. This CDR3 has 15 residues. V lost 4 bases to trimming and J lost 7 bases; unmatched junction nucleotides: 9. As DNA, the CDR3 is TGCGCCAGCAGCCTAGGACAGGGGGCACCTGGAGAGCAGTACTTC. Amino acid sequence: CASSLGQGAPGEQYF.

The rearrangement uses TRBV12-3 or TRBV12-4 and TRBJ2-2, with D perhaps TRBD1 (5 bases). The CDR3 is 13 amino acids. The ends were cut back, 7 bases at V and 4 bases at J, with 10 bases in the middle. Here the CDR3 DNA reads TGTGCCAGCAACTTAGACAGCACCGGGGAGCTGTTTTTT. This codes for CASNLDSTGELFF.

The genes are TRBV11-2 and TRBJ2-2; tentatively, D is TRBD1 (6 bases). The CDR3 has 15 amino acids. Germline CDR1 reads SGHAT; CDR2 reads FQNNGV. Trimming left V 5 bases short and J 8 bases short, with 18 bases between. The CDR3 loop reads CASSPGGPVTGELFF. The CDR3 DNA is TGTGCCAGCAGCCCTGGGGGCCCAGTTACGGGGGAGCTGTTTTTT.

The chain links TRBV18 to TRBJ2-1; 7 nucleotides match TRBD2. The germline CDR1 and CDR2 sequences are KGHSH and LQKENI. J gave up 9 bases and V 3 bases, and 5 bases lay outside the gene matches. The CDR3 runs 13 residues. The CDR3 loop reads CASSPTSTGEQFF. The CDR3 DNA follows: TGTGCCAGCTCACCGACTAGCACGGGTGAGCAGTTCTTC.

The V gene is TRBV27, the J gene TRBJ2-5; possibly TRBD2 for D (5 bases). The CDR3 is 12 residues long. Germline CDR1 is MNHEY and CDR2 is SMNVEV (reference sequence). The germline V and J ends were trimmed by 8 bases and 3 bases, with 10 bases remaining between them. CDR3 in amino acids: CASQDLKETQYF. DNA for the CDR3: TGTGCCAGCCAGGACTTGAAAGAGACCCAGTACTTC.

The chain recombines TRBV5-5 with TRBJ1-5; 7 nucleotides align to TRBD1. The V gene end was trimmed by 0 bases and the J gene end by 6 bases; junction bases not matched to a gene: 3. The CDR3 sequence is 14 residues long. Germline loops: CDR1 SGHKS, CDR2 YYEKEE (reference sequence). CDR3 amino acids: CASSLEGGGQPQHF. In DNA, the CDR3 is TGTGCCAGCAGCTTGGAAGGGGGCGGTCAGCCCCAGCATTTT.

The chain is built from TRBV3-1 (or the pseudogene TRBV3-2) and TRBJ1-1; a weak D match, TRBD1 (6 bases). The CDR3 consists of 14 residues. Germline CDR1 LGHDT, CDR2 YNNKEL (reference sequence). V was shortened by 1 base and J by 4 bases, with 10 bases between the two germline ends. The CDR3 coding sequence is TGTGCCAGCAGCCAAGTACAGGGCAGCACTGAAGCTTTCTTT. Translation: CASSQVQGSTEAFF.

The rearrangement links TRBV18 to TRBJ2-7, with TRBD1 identical over 7 bases. CDR1 is KGHSH and CDR2 is LQKENI in the germline V gene. J was trimmed by 1 base and V by 8 bases; bases with no gene match: 8. This CDR3 is built from 14 residues. CDR3 sequence (DNA): TGTGCCAGCAAAAAGGGGACAGATTCCTACGAGCAGTACTTC. Residues: CASKKGTDSYEQYF.

This chain connects TRBV28 to TRBJ2-5, with TRBD1 matching over 7 bases. With 1 base clipped from V and 2 bases from J, the junction kept 1 base outside the gene matches. The CDR3 loop spans 14 amino acids. Germline V gene data show CDR1 as MDHEN and CDR2 as SYDVKM. Written as DNA, the CDR3 is TGTGCCAGCAGTTTATCCAGGGGGCAAGAGACCCAGTACTTC. Translated, it gives CASSLSRGQETQYF.

Turning to this clone: Different DNA sequences within this sample yield the same CDR3. The chain carries TRBV18 and TRBJ1-1, with TRBD1 as a possible D gene (6 bases). This CDR3 is 13 amino acids long. Trimming pared 3 bases from V and 1 base from J, leaving 6 bases between. Germline V CDR1 and CDR2: KGHSH, LQKENI. CDR3 coding DNA: TGTGCCAGCTCACCGGGACAGAACACTGAAGCTTTCTTT. Translation gives CASSPGQNTEAFF.

This clone was found once. J is TRBJ2-5 and V is TRBV5-1; D is perhaps TRBD2 (6 bases). Trimming cost V 4 bases and J 4 bases, with 14 bases left between them. The CDR3 is 14 residues long. Germline CDR1 SGHRS, CDR2 YFSETQ. In nucleotides, the CDR3 is TGCGCCAGCAGCCCTTCGGCGGGAAGAGAGACCCAGTACTTC. Translated: CASSPSAGRETQYF.

This clone has more than one count but fewer than ten. The chain couples TRBV27 to TRBJ1-6, with 12 bases lining up with TRBD1. Germline V gene data show CDR1 as MNHEY and CDR2 as SMNVEV (reference sequence). V shed 5 bases, J shed 0 bases, and the junction held 5 bases outside the gene matches. The CDR3 runs to 18 residues. In DNA form, the CDR3 reads TGTGCCAGCAGTGCCGGGACAGGGGGCACCTCCTATAATTCACCCCTCCACTTT. Protein: CASSAGTGGTSYNSPLHF.

V is TRBV14 and J is TRBJ1-5; possibly TRBD1 for D (6 bases). V gave up 0 bases and J gave up 6 bases, with 12 bases separating them. There are 15 residues in the CDR3. CDR1 is SGHDN and CDR2 is FVKESK in the germline V gene. CDR3 DNA sequence: TGTGCCAGCAGCCAAGAAGGGGGTGTTCGTCAGCCCCAGCATTTT. Translated, it gives CASSQEGGVRQPQHF.

The chain links TRBV5-4 to TRBJ2-7; unclear D gene. In germline, CDR1 is SGHNT, CDR2 YYREEE (reference sequence). With 9 bases removed from V and 5 bases from J, the gap between germline ends came to 21 bases. This CDR3 is 14 amino acids long. This chain's CDR3 is CATADRRGSNEQYF. The CDR3 bases are TGTGCCACCGCAGATCGACGAGGCAGCAACGAGCAGTACTTC.